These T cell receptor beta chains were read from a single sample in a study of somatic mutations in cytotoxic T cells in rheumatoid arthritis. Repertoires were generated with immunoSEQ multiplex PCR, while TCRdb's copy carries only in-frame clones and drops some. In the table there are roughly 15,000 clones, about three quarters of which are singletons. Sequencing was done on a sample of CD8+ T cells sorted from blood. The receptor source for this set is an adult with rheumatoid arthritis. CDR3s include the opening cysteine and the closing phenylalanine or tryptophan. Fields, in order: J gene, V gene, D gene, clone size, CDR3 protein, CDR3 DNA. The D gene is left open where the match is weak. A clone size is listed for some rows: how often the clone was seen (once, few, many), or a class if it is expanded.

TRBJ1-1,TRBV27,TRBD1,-,CASSLLTGWNTEAFF,TGTGCCAGCAGTCTATTGACAGGGTGGAACACTGAAGCTTTCTTT
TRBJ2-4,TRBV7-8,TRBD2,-,CASSPRGVELIAKNIQYF,TGTGCCAGCAGCCCACGGGGGGTAGAACTTATAGCCAAAAACATTCAGTACTTC
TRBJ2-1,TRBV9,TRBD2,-,CASSTQDLAGGGNEQFF,TGTGCCAGCAGCACCCAGGACCTAGCGGGGGGGGGCAATGAGCAGTTCTTC
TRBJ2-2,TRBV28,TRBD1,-,CASSFLTGGRTGELFF,TGTGCCAGCAGTTTCCTGACAGGGGGCCGGACCGGGGAGCTGTTTTTT
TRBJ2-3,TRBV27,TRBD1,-,CASSSTGGRTDTQYF,TGTGCCAGCAGTTCGACAGGGGGTAGGACAGATACGCAGTATTTT
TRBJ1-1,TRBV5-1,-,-,CASSLAGRGGGTEAFF,TGCGCCAGCAGCTTGGCCGGGCGGGGAGGGGGCACTGAAGCTTTCTTT
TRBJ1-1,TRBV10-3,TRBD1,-,CAIREDRYNTEAFF,TGTGCCATCAGAGAGGACAGGTACAACACTGAAGCTTTCTTT
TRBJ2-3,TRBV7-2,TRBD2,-,CASSLAEELEAGDTDTQYF,TGTGCCAGCAGCTTAGCGGAGGAACTCGAAGCGGGGGACACAGATACGCAGTATTTT
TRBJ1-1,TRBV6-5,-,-,CASSAGGGVGTEAFF,TGTGCCAGCAGCGCTGGAGGTGGGGTGGGGACTGAAGCTTTCTTT
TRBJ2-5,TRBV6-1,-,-,CASTNRDLGTQYF,TGTGCCAGCACCAACCGGGACCTAGGGACCCAGTACTTC
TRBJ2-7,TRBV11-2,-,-,CASSLLTGSYEQYF,TGTGCCAGCAGCTTATTGACAGGATCCTACGAGCAGTACTTC
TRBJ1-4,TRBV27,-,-,CATRSGLTNEKLFF,TGTGCCACTCGGAGTGGGTTAACTAATGAAAAACTGTTTTTT
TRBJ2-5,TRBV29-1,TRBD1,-,CSVLRDRYQETQYF,TGCAGCGTGCTCCGGGACAGGTACCAAGAGACCCAGTACTTC
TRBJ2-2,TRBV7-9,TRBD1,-,CASSRDRGLTGELFF,TGTGCCAGCAGCCGAGACAGGGGGTTGACCGGGGAGCTGTTTTTT
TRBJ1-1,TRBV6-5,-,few,CASGRGLGTEAFF,TGTGCCAGCGGTCGGGGATTAGGCACTGAAGCTTTCTTT
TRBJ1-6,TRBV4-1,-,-,CASSPKASGYSPLHF,TGCGCCAGCAGCCCGAAAGCTTCAGGTTACTCACCCCTCCACTTT
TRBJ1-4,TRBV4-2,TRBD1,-,CASSQTGTGTEKLFF,TGTGCCAGCAGCCAAACCGGGACAGGGACTGAAAAACTGTTTTTT
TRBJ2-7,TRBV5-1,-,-,CASSFHRGEQYF,TGCGCCAGCAGCTTCCATAGAGGCGAGCAGTACTTC
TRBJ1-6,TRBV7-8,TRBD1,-,CASSLPGGPNSPLHF,TGTGCCAGCAGCTTACCAGGGGGCCCCAATTCACCCCTCCACTTT
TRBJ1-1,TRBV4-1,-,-,CASSQDREGGGNTEAFF,TGCGCCAGCAGCCAAGATAGGGAAGGGGGGGGGAACACTGAAGCTTTCTTT
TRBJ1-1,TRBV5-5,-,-,CASSGEGPPNTEAFF,TGTGCCAGCAGCGGTGAGGGGCCCCCGAACACTGAAGCTTTCTTT
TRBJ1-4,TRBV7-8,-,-,CASSSDESTTNEKLFF,TGTGCCAGCAGCTCCGACGAAAGCACAACTAATGAAAAACTGTTTTTT
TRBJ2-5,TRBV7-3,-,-,CASSLIAGDWETQYF,TGTGCCAGCAGCTTAATCGCAGGGGATTGGGAGACCCAGTACTTC
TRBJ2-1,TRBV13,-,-,CASSPGSPNEQFF,TGTGCCAGCAGCCCCGGGTCCCCCAATGAGCAGTTCTTC
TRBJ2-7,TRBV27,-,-,CASKRGGYEQYF,TGTGCCAGCAAAAGGGGGGGATACGAGCAGTACTTC
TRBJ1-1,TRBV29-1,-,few,CSAQDSVNTEAFF,TGCAGCGCGCAAGACTCAGTAAACACTGAAGCTTTCTTT
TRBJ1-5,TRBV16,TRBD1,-,CASSKGQTFNQPQHF,TGTGCCAGCAGCAAGGGACAGACATTCAATCAGCCCCAGCATTTT
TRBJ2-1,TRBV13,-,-,CASSQSTSFNEQFF,TGTGCCAGCAGCCAATCGACCTCATTCAATGAGCAGTTCTTC
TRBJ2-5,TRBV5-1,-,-,CASSIQGLQETQYF,TGCGCCAGCAGTATCCAGGGGCTACAAGAGACCCAGTACTTC
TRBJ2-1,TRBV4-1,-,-,CASSQVARGVEQFF,TGCGCCAGCAGCCAAGTAGCCAGGGGGGTTGAGCAGTTCTTC
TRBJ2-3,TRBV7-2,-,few,CASSHRADTQYF,TGTGCCAGCAGCCATAGGGCAGATACGCAGTATTTT
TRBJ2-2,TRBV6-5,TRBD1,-,CASSYFRGLDGELFF,TGTGCCAGCAGTTACTTCAGGGGGCTTGACGGGGAGCTGTTTTTT
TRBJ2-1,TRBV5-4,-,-,CASSSGPNEQFF,TGTGCCAGCAGCTCAGGTCCCAATGAGCAGTTCTTC
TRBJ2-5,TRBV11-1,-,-,CASSLVPAKDQETQYF,TGTGCCAGCAGCTTAGTCCCGGCGAAGGACCAAGAGACCCAGTACTTC
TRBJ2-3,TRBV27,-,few,CASSTGDTQYF,TGTGCCAGCAGTACCGGGGATACGCAGTATTTT
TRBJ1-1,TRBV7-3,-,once,CASSLRAGRNTEAFF,TGTGCCAGCAGCCTGAGGGCAGGCCGGAACACTGAAGCTTTCTTT
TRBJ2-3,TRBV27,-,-,CASSLMGADTQYF,TGTGCCAGCAGTTTAATGGGGGCAGATACGCAGTATTTT
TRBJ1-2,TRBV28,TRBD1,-,CASRGQSSYYGYTF,TGTGCCAGCAGGGGACAGTCCTCCTACTATGGCTACACCTTC
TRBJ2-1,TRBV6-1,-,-,CASSVGQGGDEQFF,TGTGCCAGCAGTGTAGGGCAGGGAGGCGATGAGCAGTTCTTC
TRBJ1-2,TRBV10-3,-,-,CAITGGAFYGYTF,TGTGCCATCACGGGGGGGGCTTTCTATGGCTACACCTTC
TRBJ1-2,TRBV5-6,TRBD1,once,CASSPGTGYGYTF,TGTGCCAGCAGCCCCGGGACAGGGTATGGCTACACCTTC
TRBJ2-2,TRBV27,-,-,CASSSKDTYTGELFF,TGTGCCAGCAGTTCCAAGGACACCTACACCGGGGAGCTGTTTTTT
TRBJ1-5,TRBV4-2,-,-,CASSPQGAQPQHF,TGTGCCAGCAGCCCTCAGGGAGCTCAGCCCCAGCATTTT